This T cell receptor beta chain was sequenced during a study of cytomegalovirus exposure and HLA in healthy donors. 13 Jbeta primers and 60 Vbeta primers were used for the PCR. Only in-frame clones appear in the TCRdb table, and some are missing; sequencing was by immunoSEQ multiplex PCR. The data show about 130,000 clones, with roughly 70% seen just once and approximately 7% held by the top ten. The receptor was isolated from a man in his forties in good health and CMV-seropositive. Sequencing used PBMCs.

The CDR3 DNA follows: TGCGCCAGCAGCTTGGAGGTGGCTAGCGGGGGCACAGATACGCAGTATTTT. It encodes CASSLEVASGGTDTQYF. The genes are TRBV5-1 and TRBJ2-3, with TRBD2 matching over 9 bases. The trim removed 0 bases at V and 1 base at J, leaving 6 bases unmatched. Germline CDR1 and CDR2: SGHRS and YFSETQ. The CDR3 has 17 amino acids.